Listed here are 26 T cell receptor beta chains from one sample, sequenced in a study of T-cell memory formation after mild COVID-19. TCRdb called the 5' RACE reads again in MiXCR, with one record for every CDR3 protein. The sample carries over 150,000 distinct CDR3 sequences, approximately 12% recorded once. Material for sequencing was PBMCs or a T cell subset sorted from them (not recorded which). These TCRs come from a man younger than 35 who had mild COVID-19 (a few samples of this study predate the infection). Cell type and time point are not known.

The chain recombines TRBV28 with TRBJ1-5; D not resolved. Trimming pared 2 bases from V and 4 bases from J, leaving 15 bases between. Germline-derived CDR1 and CDR2 are MDHEN and SYDVKM. The CDR3 extends over 16 amino acids. The CDR3 DNA reads TGTGCCAGCAGTTTAGCCCCTATGGGTTCGAATCAGCCCCAGCATTTT. Amino acids: CASSLAPMGSNQPQHF.

This clonotype was recorded at least ten times. The genes are TRBV6-2 or TRBV6-3 and TRBJ2-6; D possibly corresponds to TRBD1 (5 bases). CDR1 and CDR2 from the germline V gene are MNHEY and SVGEGT. V was trimmed by 1 base and J by 2 bases, leaving 15 bases between them. The CDR3 runs 18 residues. CDR3 bases: TGTGCCAGCAGTTACTTCAGGGTGCTGAGGCCTGGGGCCAACGTCCTGACTTTC. Protein sequence: CASSYFRVLRPGANVLTF.

The rearrangement uses TRBV4-1 and TRBJ2-7; no firm D call. Germline-derived CDR1 and CDR2 are MGHRA and YSYEKL. The CDR3 length is 16 residues. The V end was cut by 0 bases, the J end by 4 bases, with 16 bases between. This CDR3 is CASSQEYRSASYEQYF. CDR3 DNA sequence: TGCGCCAGCAGCCAAGAATATCGCTCGGCCTCATACGAGCAGTACTTC.

There are a few counts of this clonotype. The rearrangement joins TRBV6-6 to TRBJ2-1, with no clear D. This CDR3 has 12 amino acids. Germline loops: CDR1 MNHNY, CDR2 SVGAGI (reference sequence). Trimming removed 2 bases from V and 6 bases from J, with 5 bases in between. CDR3 nucleotide sequence: TGTGCCAGCAGTTACCCCTTCAATGAGCAGTTCTTC. Its translation is CASSYPFNEQFF.

The CDR3 bases are TGCAGTGCTAGAGGGCACCTTGGACGGCAGAGTGGCTACACCTTC. Translation: CSARGHLGRQSGYTF. The chain carries TRBV20-1 and TRBJ1-2; D remains ambiguous. The CDR3 is 15 amino acids. Germline CDR1 is DFQATT and CDR2 is SNEGSKA (reference sequence). Trimming shortened V by 1 base and J by 7 bases, and 19 bases separated the two germline ends.

The J gene is TRBJ1-2, the V gene TRBV5-1; weak D call: TRBD1 (5 bases). CDR1 and CDR2 (germline): SGHRS, YFSETQ. The CDR3 is made up of 15 amino acids. V was shortened by 0 bases and J by 4 bases, with 13 bases between the two germline ends. CDR3 loop: CASSLAAGGGYGYTF. CDR3 DNA: TGCGCCAGCAGCTTGGCCGCCGGCGGGGGCTATGGCTACACCTTC.

The chain carries TRBV20-1 and TRBJ2-5, with D hard to call. CDR3 length equals 15 residues. Germline V CDR1 and CDR2: DFQATT, SNEGSKA (reference sequence). V lost 3 bases and J 4 bases, leaving 18 bases between the germline ends. Here the CDR3 DNA reads TGCAGTGCTAGGGCGGCCGGTGGGGTAGGAGAGACCCAGTACTTC. Protein product: CSARAAGGVGETQYF.

This clonotype was seen at least ten times. The chain joins TRBV29-1 to TRBJ2-2; D is possibly TRBD1 (7 bases). V was trimmed by 3 bases and J by 4 bases, leaving 15 bases between them. Looked up from germline, CDR1 is SQVTM and CDR2 is ANQGSEA. This CDR3 spans 15 amino acids. CDR3 residues: CSVDLRQGGTGELFF. In DNA, the CDR3 is TGCAGCGTTGATTTGAGGCAGGGGGGCACCGGGGAGCTGTTTTTT.

This clonotype was counted ten times or more. The chain combines TRBV6-5 with TRBJ2-3; TRBD2 matches at 8 bases. Germline V lookup: CDR1 MNHEY, CDR2 SVGAGI. CDR3 length equals 15 residues. Trimming took 7 bases from V and 4 from J; bases not matched to a gene: 10. In nucleotides, the CDR3 is TGTGCCAGCACCCGACGGGGGGGCATATCAGATACGCAGTATTTT. Its translation is CASTRRGGISDTQYF.

There are a few counts of this clonotype. This chain uses TRBV19 with TRBJ1-6; no definite D call. Germline CDR1 and CDR2: LNHDA and SQIVND (reference sequence). The CDR3 is 13 amino acids. Deletions cut 6 bases from V and 7 bases from J, with 10 bases between. CDR3 protein: CASSPSINSPLHF. The CDR3 coding sequence is TGTGCCAGTAGCCCCTCAATCAATTCACCCCTCCACTTT. Complete variable domain (other parts from reference TRBV19 and TRBJ1-6): DGGITQSPKYLFRKEGQNVTLSCEQNLNHDAMYWYRQDPGQGLRLIYYSQIVNDFQKGDIAEGYSVSREKKESFPLTVTSAQKNPTAFYLCASSPSINSPLHFGNGTRLTVT.

This clonotype was observed a handful of times. The gene calls are TRBV7-8 and TRBJ1-1, with 9 bases identical to TRBD1. V lost 5 bases, J lost 2 bases, and 9 bases stayed unmatched. Germline lookup yields CDR1 SGHVS and CDR2 FQNEAQ. The CDR3 extends over 16 amino acids. The CDR3 DNA is TGTGCCAGCAGCCCCCGGACAGGGGAGGGTAACACTGAAGCTTTCTTT. The encoded protein is CASSPRTGEGNTEAFF.

This clonotype occurred a few times. V is TRBV6-6 and J is TRBJ1-2; D not resolved. The CDR3 runs 13 residues. CDR1 is MNHNY, CDR2 SVGAGI, per germline (reference sequence). Trimming shortened V by 2 bases and J by 6 bases, and 10 bases separated the two germline ends. DNA of the CDR3: TGTGCCAGCAGTTACGCGCAAGGGCATGGCTACACCTTC. Translated: CASSYAQGHGYTF.

This clonotype appeared a few times. This chain links TRBV6-5 with TRBJ2-3, with a tentative D call TRBD1 (6 bases). Per germline, CDR1 MNHEY and CDR2 SVGAGI. The CDR3 length is 15 residues. Trimming stripped 6 bases from V and 2 bases from J, with 15 bases between. CDR3 DNA: TGTGCCAGCAGAAACCACCGGGACAACACAGATACGCAGTATTTT. Its translation: CASRNHRDNTDTQYF.

This clonotype was counted a few times. The J gene is TRBJ2-3, the V gene TRBV9; D possibly uses TRBD1 or TRBD2 (6 bases each). Per germline, CDR1 SGDLS and CDR2 YYNGEE. This CDR3 contains 17 residues. The V end was cut by 3 bases, the J end by 6 bases, with 23 bases between. CDR3 amino acids: CASSAFGGDLGGDTQYF. The CDR3 DNA reads as TGTGCCAGCAGCGCCTTCGGGGGCGACCTCGGAGGGGATACGCAGTATTTT.

Only a few counts were recorded for this clonotype. V gene TRBV7-3 combines with J gene TRBJ1-1; D gene uncertain. This CDR3 has 13 amino acids. The V end lost 2 bases, the J end lost 2 bases, and 6 bases lay between the germline ends. CDR1 is SGHTA, CDR2 FQGTGA, per germline. Here the CDR3 reads CASSLRANTEAFF. The CDR3 DNA sequence: TGTGCCAGCAGCTTACGCGCAAACACTGAAGCTTTCTTT. Variable domain in full (rest from reference TRBV7-3 and TRBJ1-1): GAGVSQTPSNKVTEKGKYVELRCDPISGHTALYWYRQSLGQGPEFLIYFQGTGAADDSGLPNDRFFAVRPEGSVSTLKIQRTERGDSAVYLCASSLRANTEAFFGQGTRLTVV.

In its sample, this clonotype was seen a few times. The chain joins TRBV21-1 to TRBJ2-3; the table names TRBD1, a call not compared with the DNA. TRBV21-1 is a pseudogene. This CDR3 is built from 14 residues. For the CDR3, the DNA is TGTGCCAGCAGCATACCGACAGGGTCAGATACGCAGTATTTT. Residues: CASSIPTGSDTQYF.

The table lists this clonotype with a few counts. The J gene is TRBJ2-3, the V gene TRBV4-3; D may be TRBD1 (6 bases). CDR1 and CDR2 from the germline V gene are LGHNA and YSLEER. The CDR3 extends over 16 amino acids. V was pared by 1 base and J by 0 bases, with 11 bases between. The CDR3 nucleotides read TGCGCCAGCAGCCAAGGAGGGACAACTAGCACAGATACGCAGTATTTT. Translated, it gives CASSQGGTTSTDTQYF.

This clonotype was seen only a few times. The gene calls are TRBV12-3 or TRBV12-4 and TRBJ1-1; perhaps TRBD1 as D (5 bases). The CDR3 length is 14 residues. Between the trimmed V and J ends, which lost 6 bases and 3 bases, there was a span of 14 bases. The DNA for the CDR3 is TGTGCCAGCAGCCCGACCGGGGCTCACACTGAAGCTTTCTTT. Amino acids: CASSPTGAHTEAFF.

This rearrangement joins TRBV7-7 to TRBJ1-4, with 9 bases aligning to TRBD1. The ends lost 5 bases at V and 6 bases at J; junction bases unmatched: 4. Germline lookup yields CDR1 SSHAT and CDR2 FNYEAQ (reference sequence). The CDR3 loop spans 14 amino acids. The CDR3 spells CASSQRDRDEKLFF. The DNA for the CDR3 is TGTGCCAGCAGCCAACGGGACAGGGATGAAAAACTGTTTTTT.

This clonotype was detected a few times. The chain is built from TRBV3-1 and TRBJ2-1, with D tentatively TRBD2 (6 bases). V lost 1 base to trimming and J lost 10 bases, with 11 bases between them. Germline loops: CDR1 LGHDT, CDR2 YNNKEL (reference sequence). The CDR3 has 13 residues. The CDR3 bases are TGTGCCAGCAGCCAAGGGAGGGTGGCCGAGCAGTTCTTC. Translation gives CASSQGRVAEQFF.

This clonotype was picked up a small number of times. V is TRBV5-1 and J is TRBJ2-5; 9 positions match TRBD1. Unmatched junction bases numbered 5, after V lost 3 bases and J lost 5 bases. Germline V CDR1 and CDR2: SGHRS, YFSETQ. The CDR3 runs to 14 residues. Here the CDR3 DNA reads TGCGCCAGCAGCTCGGGGACAGGGCGGGAGACCCAGTACTTC. Residues: CASSSGTGRETQYF.

In its sample, this clonotype was seen a few times. J is TRBJ2-3 and V is TRBV12-3 or TRBV12-4; unclear D gene. This CDR3 is 13 amino acids long. Trimming removed 8 bases at V and 3 bases at J, with 12 bases between. The CDR3 here is CASLKVGTDTQYF. The CDR3, as DNA: TGTGCCAGCTTGAAGGTTGGGACAGATACGCAGTATTTT.

V is TRBV4-2 and J is TRBJ1-2; D is uncertain. This CDR3 has 13 residues. Trimming shortened V by 1 base and J by 5 bases, and 8 bases separated the two germline ends. Germline V gene sequence: CDR1 LGHNA, CDR2 YNFKEQ. CDR3 protein: CASSQGTAYGYTF. For the CDR3, the DNA is TGTGCCAGCAGCCAAGGGACTGCTTATGGCTACACCTTC.

This sequence joins TRBV4-1 and TRBJ2-1; D tentatively reads TRBD1 or TRBD2 (5 bases each). V lost 0 bases and J lost 0, with 6 bases in between. CDR3 length: 15 amino acids. CDR1 is MGHRA, CDR2 YSYEKL, per germline. The CDR3 region is CASSQEGVSYNEQFF. As DNA, the CDR3 is TGCGCCAGCAGCCAAGAGGGGGTCTCCTACAATGAGCAGTTCTTC.

Only a few counts were recorded for this clonotype. V gene TRBV7-2 combines with J gene TRBJ1-1; 9 nucleotides agree with TRBD1. From germline, CDR1 is SGHTA and CDR2 FQGNSA. J gave up 6 bases and V 6 bases, and 11 bases lay outside the gene matches. The CDR3 loop spans 15 amino acids. The CDR3 here is CASRQDRGMISEAFF. The CDR3 DNA is TGTGCCAGCAGACAAGACAGGGGGATGATTTCTGAAGCTTTCTTT. The variable domain in full, with the rest retrieved from reference TRBV7-2 and TRBJ1-1, is GAGVSQSPSNKVTEKGKDVELRCDPISGHTALYWYRQSLGQGLEFLIYFQGNSAPDKSGLPSDRFSAERTGGSVSTLTIQRTQQEDSAVYLCASRQDRGMISEAFFGQGTRLTVV.

The chain recombines TRBV21-1 with TRBJ2-2; TRBD1, the D gene given by the table, was not confirmed from the DNA. TRBV21-1 is a recognized pseudogene. CDR3 length: 19 amino acids. This CDR3 is CASSKKVMGAGEYTGELFF. CDR3 DNA: TGTGCCAGCAGCAAAAAAGTTATGGGGGCAGGGGAGTACACCGGGGAGCTGTTTTTT.